Below are 13 T cell receptor beta chains sequenced from a single sample in a study of T cells in Graves' hyperthyroidism and ophthalmopathy. Amplification yielded TCR beta CDR3 regions, with RNA transcripts as the source. A first-round RT-PCR of the TCR CDR3 used the HTBI primer set. Each CDR3 protein gets one entry after TCRdb re-called the multiplex PCR reads with MiXCR. Of around 350,000 distinct CDR3 sequences in the sample, about a sixth were seen once. Sequences were obtained from blood. All receptors derive from a woman aged 30 to 39 with Graves' hyperthyroidism that later progressed to Graves' ophthalmopathy.

This clonotype was counted many times. CDR3 loop: CASVDSKAQGQYF. The CDR3 region has the DNA TGTGCCAGCGTAGACTCAAAGGCCCAGGGGCAGTACTTC. The V call is TRBV18, the J call TRBJ2-7; D perhaps matches TRBD1 (5 bases). This CDR3 is 13 amino acids long. The germline V gene encodes CDR1 KGHSH and CDR2 LQKENI. V lost 8 bases and J lost 9, with 20 bases in between. Using reference TRBV18 and TRBJ2-7 for the parts outside the CDR3, the full variable domain is NAGVMQNPRHLVRRRGQEARLRCSPMKGHSHVYWYRQLPEEGLKFMVYLQKENIIDESGMPKERFSAEFPKEGPSILRIQQVVRGDSAAYFCASVDSKAQGQYFGPGTRLTVT.

This clonotype appeared many times. The chain couples TRBV28 to TRBJ1-6; D ambiguous. CDR3 length: 12 amino acids. The V gene lost 5 bases and the J gene lost 14 bases, with 13 bases spanning the gap. Germline CDR1 reads MDHEN; CDR2 reads SYDVKM. CDR3 sequence (DNA): TGTGCCAGCAGTCCTCTCGGGTCAGCCCTCCACTTT. The encoded protein is CASSPLGSALHF. Full variable domain (outside the CDR3, taken from reference TRBV28 and TRBJ1-6): DVKVTQSSRYLVKRTGEKVFLECVQDMDHENMFWYRQDPGLGLRLIYFSYDVKMKEKGDIPEGYSVSREKKERFSLILESASTNQTSMYLCASSPLGSALHFGNGTRLTVT.

This chain joins TRBV10-2 and TRBJ2-7; 10 nucleotides agree with TRBD2. The V gene's germline CDR1 is WSHSY and CDR2 SAAADI. This CDR3 is 13 amino acids long. Unmatched junction bases numbered 4, after V lost 5 bases and J lost 6 bases. This CDR3 is CASSIAGGGEQYF. In DNA form, the CDR3 reads TGCGCCAGCAGTATAGCGGGAGGAGGCGAGCAGTACTTC.

This clonotype has at least ten counts. The rearrangement uses TRBV27 and TRBJ1-1; D is uncertain. CDR3 length: 13 residues. V was cut by 4 bases and J by 0 bases, with 6 bases left in between. Germline V lookup: CDR1 MNHEY, CDR2 SMNVEV (reference sequence). The chain's CDR3 is CASSSTVNTEAFF. CDR3 DNA sequence: TGTGCCAGCAGTTCCACAGTGAACACTGAAGCTTTCTTT.

This clonotype was counted at least ten times. The chain recombines TRBV30 with TRBJ1-2; D is uncertain. CDR1 is GTSNPN, CDR2 SVGIG, per germline (reference sequence). This CDR3 comprises 13 residues. V was shortened by 2 bases and J by 4 bases, with 11 bases between the two germline ends. The CDR3 coding sequence is TGTGCCTGGAGTCGTTTGATGCGCTATGGCTACACCTTC. Residues: CAWSRLMRYGYTF.

This clonotype has a count of ten or more. For the CDR3, the DNA is TGTGCCAGCAGCTTAGCCAAAGCTAACTTCCAAGAGACCCAGTACTTC. Its translation is CASSLAKANFQETQYF. The chain employs TRBV7-9 and TRBJ2-5, with D uncertain. Trimming cost V 0 bases and J 1 base, with 12 bases left between them. Germline values: CDR1 SEHNR, CDR2 FQNEAQ (reference sequence). The CDR3 is made up of 16 amino acids. Looking up the rest from reference TRBV7-9 and TRBJ2-5 gives the full variable domain: DTGVSQNPRHKITKRGQNVTFRCDPISEHNRLYWYRQTLGQGPEFLTYFQNEAQLEKSRLLSDRFSAERPKGSFSTLEIQRTEQGDSAMYLCASSLAKANFQETQYFGPGTRLLVL.

V is TRBV7-9 and J is TRBJ2-3; the D is unclear. The germline CDR1 and CDR2 sequences are SEHNR and FQNEAQ (reference sequence). The CDR3 is 13 amino acids. With 2 bases removed from V and 1 base from J, the gap between germline ends came to 4 bases. CDR3 in amino acids: CASSLRRTDTQYF. CDR3 in DNA: TGTGCCAGCAGCTTAAGGCGCACAGATACGCAGTATTTT.

V and J are TRBV7-2 and TRBJ2-7; 8 nucleotides agree with TRBD2. In germline, CDR1 is SGHTA, CDR2 FQGNSA. J lost 6 bases, V lost 2 bases, and 9 bases had no gene match. The CDR3 spans 15 residues. CDR3 loop: CASSLPPGTRSEQYF. CDR3 nucleotide sequence: TGTGCCAGCAGCTTACCTCCCGGGACTAGATCCGAGCAGTACTTC.

This clonotype came up many times. The rearrangement uses TRBV14 and TRBJ2-5; D gene unclear. The CDR3 runs 13 residues. Germline V lookup: CDR1 SGHDN, CDR2 FVKESK. V was trimmed by 0 bases and J by 7 bases, leaving 9 bases between them. DNA of the CDR3: TGTGCCAGCAGCCAAGAAGCTTGGGGGACCCAGTACTTC. Translated: CASSQEAWGTQYF.

The gene calls are TRBV6-1 and TRBJ2-2, with 12 nucleotides matching TRBD2. The CDR3 is 18 residues long. V was pared by 6 bases and J by 3 bases, with 11 bases of the junction left unmatched. Germline V gene lookup returns CDR1 MNHNS and CDR2 SASEGT. The CDR3 DNA is TGTGCCAGCAGCCACTTTTACACTAGCGGGAGGCACACCGGGGAGCTGTTTTTT. Translating gives CASSHFYTSGRHTGELFF.

This clonotype has ten or more counts. The rearrangement joins TRBV25-1 to TRBJ2-5, with 11 bases lining up with TRBD2. The CDR3 runs 18 residues. Germline V gene data show CDR1 as MGHDK and CDR2 as SYGVNS. The J segment lost 5 bases and the V segment lost 0 bases, leaving 11 bases of the junction unmatched. The CDR3 nucleotides are TGTGCCAGCAGTGAATATCGATTAGCGGGGGGGCAGGCTGAGACCCAGTACTTC. Translating it yields CASSEYRLAGGQAETQYF.

This clonotype came up a few times. This rearrangement joins TRBV20-1 to TRBJ2-6; the D is unclear. Germline V CDR1 and CDR2: DFQATT, SNEGSKA (reference sequence). The CDR3 sequence is 14 residues long. The V end was cut by 5 bases, the J end by 3 bases, with 11 bases between. This CDR3 is CSARGEIGANVLTF. As DNA, the CDR3 is TGCAGTGCTCGCGGAGAAATTGGGGCCAACGTCCTGACTTTC.

This clonotype has ten or more counts. The gene calls are TRBV19 and TRBJ2-2, with D perhaps matching TRBD1 (5 bases). Germline V lookup: CDR1 LNHDA, CDR2 SQIVND (reference sequence). The CDR3 length is 15 residues. V gave up 0 bases and J gave up 4 bases, with 9 bases separating them. CDR3 coding DNA: TGTGCCAGTAGTATAGATGGACAATTCACCGGGGAGCTGTTTTTT. Its protein is CASSIDGQFTGELFF.